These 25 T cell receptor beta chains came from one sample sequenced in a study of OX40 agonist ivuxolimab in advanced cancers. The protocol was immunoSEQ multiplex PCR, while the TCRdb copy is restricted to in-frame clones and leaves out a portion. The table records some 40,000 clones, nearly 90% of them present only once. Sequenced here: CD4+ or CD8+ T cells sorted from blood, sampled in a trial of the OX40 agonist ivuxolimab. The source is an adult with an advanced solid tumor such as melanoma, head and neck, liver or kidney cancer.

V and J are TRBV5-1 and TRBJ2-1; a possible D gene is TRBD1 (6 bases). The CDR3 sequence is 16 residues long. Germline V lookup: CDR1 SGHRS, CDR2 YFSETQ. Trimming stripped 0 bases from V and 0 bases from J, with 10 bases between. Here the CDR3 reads CASSLVDRSSYNEQFF. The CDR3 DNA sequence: TGCGCCAGCAGCTTGGTGGACAGAAGCTCCTACAATGAGCAGTTCTTC.

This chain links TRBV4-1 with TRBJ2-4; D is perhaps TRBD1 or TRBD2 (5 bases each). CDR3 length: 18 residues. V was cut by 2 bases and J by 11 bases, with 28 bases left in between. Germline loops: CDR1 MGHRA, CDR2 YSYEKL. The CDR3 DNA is TGCGCCAGCAGCCAAACCGATGGGACCGAACTGGCTGAAGGTGTTCAGTACTTC. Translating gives CASSQTDGTELAEGVQYF.

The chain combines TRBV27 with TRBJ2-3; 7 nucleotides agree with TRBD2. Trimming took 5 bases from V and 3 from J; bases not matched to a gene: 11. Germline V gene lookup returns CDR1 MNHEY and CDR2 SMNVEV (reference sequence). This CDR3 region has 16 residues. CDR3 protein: CASSLYALAETDTQYF. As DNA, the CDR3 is TGTGCCAGCAGTCTCTATGCGCTAGCGGAAACAGATACGCAGTATTTT.

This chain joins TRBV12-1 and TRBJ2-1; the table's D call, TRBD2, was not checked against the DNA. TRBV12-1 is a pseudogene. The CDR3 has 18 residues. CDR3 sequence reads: CASSFGASGGSSYNEQFF. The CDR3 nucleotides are TGTGCCAGCAGCTTTGGTGCTAGCGGGGGGAGCTCCTACAATGAGCAGTTCTTC.

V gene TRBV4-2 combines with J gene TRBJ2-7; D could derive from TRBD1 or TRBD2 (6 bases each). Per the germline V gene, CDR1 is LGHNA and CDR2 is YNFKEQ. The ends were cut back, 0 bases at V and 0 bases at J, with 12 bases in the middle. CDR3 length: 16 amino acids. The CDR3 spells CASSQELGGRSYEQYF. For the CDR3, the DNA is TGTGCCAGCAGCCAAGAATTGGGGGGCCGCTCCTACGAGCAGTACTTC.

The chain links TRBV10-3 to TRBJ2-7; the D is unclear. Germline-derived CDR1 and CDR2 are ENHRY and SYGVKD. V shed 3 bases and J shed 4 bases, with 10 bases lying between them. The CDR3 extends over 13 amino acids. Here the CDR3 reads CAISDRPLYEQYF. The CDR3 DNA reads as TGTGCCATCAGTGATCGACCGCTTTACGAGCAGTACTTC.

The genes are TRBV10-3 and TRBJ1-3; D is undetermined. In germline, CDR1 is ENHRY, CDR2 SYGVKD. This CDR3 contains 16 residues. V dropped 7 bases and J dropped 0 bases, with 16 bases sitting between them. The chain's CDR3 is CAITTAVPLSGNTIYF. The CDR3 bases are TGTGCCATCACAACGGCGGTCCCTCTCTCTGGAAACACCATATATTTT.

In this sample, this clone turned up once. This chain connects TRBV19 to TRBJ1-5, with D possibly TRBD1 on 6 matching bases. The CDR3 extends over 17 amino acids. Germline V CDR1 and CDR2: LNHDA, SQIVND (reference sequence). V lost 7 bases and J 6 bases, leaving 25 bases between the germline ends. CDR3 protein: CASMGGAIPEPGQPQHF. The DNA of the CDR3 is TGTGCCAGTATGGGGGGCGCAATCCCCGAACCTGGTCAGCCCCAGCATTTT.

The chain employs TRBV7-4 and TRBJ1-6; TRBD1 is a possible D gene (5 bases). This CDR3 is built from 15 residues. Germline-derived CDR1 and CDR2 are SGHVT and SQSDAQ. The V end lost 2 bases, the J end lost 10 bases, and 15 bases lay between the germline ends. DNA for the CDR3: TGTGCCAGCAGCTTATGGCCAGGGAGAAGATCACCCCTCCACTTT. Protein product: CASSLWPGRRSPLHF.

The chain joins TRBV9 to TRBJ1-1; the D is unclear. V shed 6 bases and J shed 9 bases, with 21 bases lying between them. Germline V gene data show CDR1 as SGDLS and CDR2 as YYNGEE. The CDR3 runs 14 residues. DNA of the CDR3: TGTGCCAGCACTACCCTGGACGGCCCTGCGAAAGCTTTCTTT. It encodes CASTTLDGPAKAFF.

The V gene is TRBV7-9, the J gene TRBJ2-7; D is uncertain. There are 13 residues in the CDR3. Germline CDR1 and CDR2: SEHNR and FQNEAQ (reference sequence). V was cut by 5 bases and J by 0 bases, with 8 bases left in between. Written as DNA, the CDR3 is TGTGCCAGCAGCCATACCACCTCCTACGAGCAGTACTTC. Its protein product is CASSHTTSYEQYF.

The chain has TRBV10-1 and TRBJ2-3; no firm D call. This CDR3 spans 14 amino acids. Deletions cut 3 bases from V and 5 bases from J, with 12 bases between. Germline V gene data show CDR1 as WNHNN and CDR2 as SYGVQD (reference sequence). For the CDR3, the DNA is TGCGCCAGCAGTGAAACCCCACTCGGAGATACGCAGTATTTT. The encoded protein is CASSETPLGDTQYF.

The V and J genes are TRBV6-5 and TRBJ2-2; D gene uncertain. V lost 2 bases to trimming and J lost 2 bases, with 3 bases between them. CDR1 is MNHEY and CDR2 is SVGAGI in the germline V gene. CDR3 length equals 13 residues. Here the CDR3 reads CASSYVNTGELFF. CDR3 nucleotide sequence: TGTGCCAGCAGTTACGTCAACACCGGGGAGCTGTTTTTT.

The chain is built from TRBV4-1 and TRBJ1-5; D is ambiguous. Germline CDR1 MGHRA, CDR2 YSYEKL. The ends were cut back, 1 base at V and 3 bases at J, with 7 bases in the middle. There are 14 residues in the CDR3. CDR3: CASSQVATNQPQHF. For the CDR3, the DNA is TGCGCCAGCAGCCAAGTGGCAACCAATCAGCCCCAGCATTTT.

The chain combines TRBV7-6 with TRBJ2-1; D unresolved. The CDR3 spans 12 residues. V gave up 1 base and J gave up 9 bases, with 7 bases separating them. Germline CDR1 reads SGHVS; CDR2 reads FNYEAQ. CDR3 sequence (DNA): TGTGCCAGCAGCTTAGGGGGAAGTGAGCAGTTCTTC. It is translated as CASSLGGSEQFF.

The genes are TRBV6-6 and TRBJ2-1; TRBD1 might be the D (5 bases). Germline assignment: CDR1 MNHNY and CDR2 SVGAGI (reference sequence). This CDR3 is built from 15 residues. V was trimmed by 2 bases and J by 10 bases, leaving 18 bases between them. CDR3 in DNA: TGTGCCAGCAGTTACCCCACCCAGGGATTTAGCGAGCAGTTCTTC. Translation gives CASSYPTQGFSEQFF.

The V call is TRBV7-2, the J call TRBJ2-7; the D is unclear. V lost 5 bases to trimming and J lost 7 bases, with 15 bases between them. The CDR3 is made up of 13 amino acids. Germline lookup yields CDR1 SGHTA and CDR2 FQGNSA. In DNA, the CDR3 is TGTGCCAGCAGCAGGACCGCGGCCGGGGAGCAGTACTTC. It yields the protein CASSRTAAGEQYF.

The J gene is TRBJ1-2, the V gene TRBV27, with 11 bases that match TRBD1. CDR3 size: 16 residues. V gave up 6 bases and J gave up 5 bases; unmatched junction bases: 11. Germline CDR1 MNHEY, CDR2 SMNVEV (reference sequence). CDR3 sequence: CASSPLGTGGGYGYTF. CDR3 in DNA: TGTGCCAGCAGCCCCCTAGGGACAGGGGGAGGGTATGGCTACACCTTC.

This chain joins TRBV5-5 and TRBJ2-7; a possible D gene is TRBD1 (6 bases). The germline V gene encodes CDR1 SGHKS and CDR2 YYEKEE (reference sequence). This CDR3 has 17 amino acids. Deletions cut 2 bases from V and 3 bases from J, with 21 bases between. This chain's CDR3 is CASSFTGSGERFYEQYF. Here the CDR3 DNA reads TGTGCCAGCAGCTTTACAGGGTCAGGGGAGCGGTTCTACGAGCAGTACTTC. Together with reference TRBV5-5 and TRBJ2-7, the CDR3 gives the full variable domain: DAGVTQSPTHLIKTRGQQVTLRCSPISGHKSVSWYQQVLGQGPQFIFQYYEKEERGRGNFPDRFSARQFPNYSSELNVNALLLGDSALYLCASSFTGSGERFYEQYFGPGTRLTVT.

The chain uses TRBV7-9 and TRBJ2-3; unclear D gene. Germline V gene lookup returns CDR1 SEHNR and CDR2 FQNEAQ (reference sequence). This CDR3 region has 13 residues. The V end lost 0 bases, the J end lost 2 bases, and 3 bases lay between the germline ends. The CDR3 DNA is TGTGCCAGCAGCTTAGCAGCCACAGATACGCAGTATTTT. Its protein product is CASSLAATDTQYF.

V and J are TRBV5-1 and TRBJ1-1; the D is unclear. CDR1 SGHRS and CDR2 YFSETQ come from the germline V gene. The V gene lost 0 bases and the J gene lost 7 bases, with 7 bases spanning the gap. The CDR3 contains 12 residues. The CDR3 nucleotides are TGCGCCAGCAGCTTGGACGGCGTTGAAGCTTTCTTT. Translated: CASSLDGVEAFF.

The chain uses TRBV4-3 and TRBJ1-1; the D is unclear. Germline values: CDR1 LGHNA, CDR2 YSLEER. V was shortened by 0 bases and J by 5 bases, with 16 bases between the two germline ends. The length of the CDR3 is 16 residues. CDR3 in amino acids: CASSQDSDFSGTEAFF. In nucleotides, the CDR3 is TGCGCCAGCAGCCAAGATTCGGACTTTTCCGGTACTGAAGCTTTCTTT.

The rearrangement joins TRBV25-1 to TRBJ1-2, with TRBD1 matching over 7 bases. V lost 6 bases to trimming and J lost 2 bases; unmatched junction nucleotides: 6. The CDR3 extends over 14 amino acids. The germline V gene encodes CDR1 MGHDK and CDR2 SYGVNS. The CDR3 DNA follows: TGTGCCAGCAGGGCCCGGGGACAGAACTATGGCTACACCTTC. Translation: CASRARGQNYGYTF.

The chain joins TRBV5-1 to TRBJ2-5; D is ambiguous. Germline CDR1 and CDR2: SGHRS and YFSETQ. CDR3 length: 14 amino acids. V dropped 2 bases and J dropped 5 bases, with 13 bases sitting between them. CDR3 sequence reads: CASSLDTEWETQYF. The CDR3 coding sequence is TGCGCCAGCAGCTTAGATACGGAGTGGGAGACCCAGTACTTC. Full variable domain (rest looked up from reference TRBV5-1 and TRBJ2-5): KAGVTQTPRYLIKTRGQQVTLSCSPISGHRSVSWYQQTPGQGLQFLFEYFSETQRNKGNFPGRFSGRQFSNSRSEMNVSTLELGDSALYLCASSLDTEWETQYFGPGTRLLVL.

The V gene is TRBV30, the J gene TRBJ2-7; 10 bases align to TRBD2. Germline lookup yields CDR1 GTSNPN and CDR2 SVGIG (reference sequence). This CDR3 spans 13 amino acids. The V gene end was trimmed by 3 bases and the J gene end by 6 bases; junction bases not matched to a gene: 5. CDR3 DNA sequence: TGTGCCTGGAGAACTAGCGGGGCTTCCGAGCAGTACTTC. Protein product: CAWRTSGASEQYF.